This T cell receptor beta chain appears in the sequencing data of a study of OX40 agonist ivuxolimab in advanced cancers. Study-level information: Patients got intravenous ivuxolimab at 0.01 to 10 mg/kg every 2 weeks. Hepatocellular carcinoma, melanoma, renal cell or head and neck cancer occurred in dose-escalation patients.

CDR1 and CDR2 (germline): SGHRS, YFSETQ. With V trimmed by 1 base and J by 3 bases, 6 bases remained unmatched. CDR3 length: 15 amino acids. Produced via immunoSEQ multiplex PCR; TCRdb's table is partial and in-frame only. The repertoire holds about 69,000 clones, about 83% seen once, with about 6.3% in the top ten. This receptor was obtained from an adult with an advanced solid tumor such as melanoma, head and neck, liver or kidney cancer. Sequenced material: CD4+ or CD8+ T cells sorted from blood, taken in a trial of the OX40 agonist ivuxolimab. V and J are TRBV5-1 and TRBJ1-2; 7 nucleotides match TRBD1. The CDR3 DNA reads as TGCGCCAGCAGCTTGATCAGGGGGGCGGACTATGGCTACACCTTC. This translates into CASSLIRGADYGYTF.